The T cell receptor (beta chain) described here comes from a study of response to subunit inactivated influenza vaccine. Germline V gene sequence: CDR1 SGHAT, CDR2 FQNNGV. CDR3 length: 21 residues. V gave up 5 bases and J gave up 3 bases; unmatched junction bases: 24. TCRdb called the RT-PCR reads again in MiXCR, with one record for every CDR3 protein. The repertoire holds roughly 700,000 distinct CDR3 sequences, with approximately 14% as singletons. The specimen comprised PBMCs from blood, sampled approximately 13 days after vaccination. The chain joins TRBV11-2 to TRBJ2-1, with TRBD2 matching 8 bases. The sequence derives from a man aged 45 to 65 who received an inactivated influenza vaccine. In DNA form, the CDR3 reads TGTGCCAGCAGCAAATTAACCCCCAGTTTAGCGGGATTACCCCGCTACAATGAGCAGTTCTTC. This encodes CASSKLTPSLAGLPRYNEQFF.